The sequence of this T cell receptor beta chain was determined in a study of spatial heterogeneity in lung cancer. Study details: Detection of beta-chain sequences consistently exceeded that of alpha-chain sequences. Whole-study findings and limits: Tumor mutation counts were tracked by expanded intratumoral alpha and beta TCR counts.

Specified time point: sample taken at primary tumor resection. One entry per CDR3 protein, called by TCRdb with MiXCR from the 5' RACE reads. The sample has thousands of distinct CDR3 sequences, over 4% seen once. Trimming cost V 2 bases and J 0 bases, with 16 bases left between them. This CDR3 comprises 17 residues. The germline gives CDR1 MGHRA, CDR2 YSYEKL. By share of the sample, this clonotype is medium-sized. Antigen unknown. The receptor was isolated from a male donor with early-stage non-small cell lung cancer. The sequences come from lung tumor tissue, collected at surgery. The chain is built from TRBV4-1 and TRBJ1-2, with D unresolved. The CDR3 DNA reads TGCGCCAGCAGCCAAACCATAACAGCCGTCCCTAACTATGGCTACACCTTC. Protein: CASSQTITAVPNYGYTF.